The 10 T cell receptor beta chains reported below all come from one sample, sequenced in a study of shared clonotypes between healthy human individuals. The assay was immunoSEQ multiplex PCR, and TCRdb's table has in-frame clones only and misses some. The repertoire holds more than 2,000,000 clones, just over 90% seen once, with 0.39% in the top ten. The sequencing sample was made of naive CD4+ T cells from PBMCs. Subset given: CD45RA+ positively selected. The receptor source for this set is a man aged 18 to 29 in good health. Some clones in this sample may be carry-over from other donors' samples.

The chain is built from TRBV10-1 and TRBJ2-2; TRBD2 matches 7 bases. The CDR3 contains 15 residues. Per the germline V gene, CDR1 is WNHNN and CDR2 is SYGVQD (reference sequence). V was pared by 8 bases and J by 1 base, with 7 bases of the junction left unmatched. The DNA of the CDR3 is TGCGCCAGCTCGACCAGCGGGAAGAACACCGGGGAGCTGTTTTTT. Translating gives CASSTSGKNTGELFF.

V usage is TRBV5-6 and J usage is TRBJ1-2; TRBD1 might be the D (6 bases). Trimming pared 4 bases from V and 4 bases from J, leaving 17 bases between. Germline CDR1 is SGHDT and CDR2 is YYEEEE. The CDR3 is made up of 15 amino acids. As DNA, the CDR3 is TGTGCCAGCAGCGGATTAGGGGGTGGAATCTATGGCTACACCTTC. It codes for CASSGLGGGIYGYTF.

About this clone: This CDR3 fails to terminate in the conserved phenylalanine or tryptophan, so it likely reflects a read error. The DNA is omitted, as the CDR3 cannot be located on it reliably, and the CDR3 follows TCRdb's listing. The CDR3 sequence is CASLVFDRLAM. V and J are TRBV2 and TRBJ1-1; TRBD1 was called by the table and not checked on the DNA. Germline CDR1 is SNHLY and CDR2 is FYNNEI. The CDR3 is 11 amino acids in total, end residues counted.

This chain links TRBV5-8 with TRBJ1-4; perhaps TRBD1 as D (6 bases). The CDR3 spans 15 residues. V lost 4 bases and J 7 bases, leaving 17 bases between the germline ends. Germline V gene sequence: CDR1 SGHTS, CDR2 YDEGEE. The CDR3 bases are TGTGCCAGCAGCGTTGAGGGGGGCGCAGGTGAAAAACTGTTTTTT. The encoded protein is CASSVEGGAGEKLFF.

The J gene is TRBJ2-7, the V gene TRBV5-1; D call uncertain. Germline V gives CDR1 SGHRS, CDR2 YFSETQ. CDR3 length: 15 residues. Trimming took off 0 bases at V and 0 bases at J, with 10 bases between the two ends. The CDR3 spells CASSLGSALSYEQYF. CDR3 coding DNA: TGCGCCAGCAGCTTGGGGTCCGCACTCTCCTACGAGCAGTACTTC. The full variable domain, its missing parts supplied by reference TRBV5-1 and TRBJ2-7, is KAGVTQTPRYLIKTRGQQVTLSCSPISGHRSVSWYQQTPGQGLQFLFEYFSETQRNKGNFPGRFSGRQFSNSRSEMNVSTLELGDSALYLCASSLGSALSYEQYFGPGTRLTVT.

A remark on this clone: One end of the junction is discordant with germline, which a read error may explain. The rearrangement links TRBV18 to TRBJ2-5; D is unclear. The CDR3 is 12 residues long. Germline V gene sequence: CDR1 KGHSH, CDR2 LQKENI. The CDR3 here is CASSPLGGDPHF. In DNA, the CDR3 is TGTGCCAGCTCACCTCTCGGTGGAGATCCCCACTTC.

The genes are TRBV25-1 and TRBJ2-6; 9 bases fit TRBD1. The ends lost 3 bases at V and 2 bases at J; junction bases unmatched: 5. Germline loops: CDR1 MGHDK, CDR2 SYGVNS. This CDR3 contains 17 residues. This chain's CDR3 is CASSDQQGAPGANVLTF. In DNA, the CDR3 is TGTGCCAGCAGTGACCAACAGGGGGCACCTGGGGCCAACGTCCTGACTTTC.

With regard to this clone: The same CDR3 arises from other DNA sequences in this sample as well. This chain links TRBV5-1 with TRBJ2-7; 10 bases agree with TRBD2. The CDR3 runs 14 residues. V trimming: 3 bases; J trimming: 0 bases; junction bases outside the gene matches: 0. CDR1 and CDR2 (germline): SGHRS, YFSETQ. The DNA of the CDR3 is TGCGCCAGCAGCTCTAGCGGGGGCTCCTACGAGCAGTACTTC. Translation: CASSSSGGSYEQYF. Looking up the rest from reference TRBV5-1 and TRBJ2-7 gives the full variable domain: KAGVTQTPRYLIKTRGQQVTLSCSPISGHRSVSWYQQTPGQGLQFLFEYFSETQRNKGNFPGRFSGRQFSNSRSEMNVSTLELGDSALYLCASSSSGGSYEQYFGPGTRLTVT.

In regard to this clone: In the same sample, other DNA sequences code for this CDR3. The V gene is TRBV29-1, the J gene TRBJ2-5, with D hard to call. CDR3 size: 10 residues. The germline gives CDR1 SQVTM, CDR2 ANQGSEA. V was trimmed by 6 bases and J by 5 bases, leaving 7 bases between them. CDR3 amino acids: CSVGSETQYF. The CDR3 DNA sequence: TGCAGCGTCGGGTCCGAGACCCAGTACTTC.

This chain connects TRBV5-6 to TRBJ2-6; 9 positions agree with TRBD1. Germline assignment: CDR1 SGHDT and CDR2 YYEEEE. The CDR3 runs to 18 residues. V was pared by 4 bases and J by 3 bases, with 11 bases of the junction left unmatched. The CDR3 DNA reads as TGTGCCAGCAGCGAACCGGGACAGGGCGCTGGTGGGGCCAACGTCCTGACTTTC. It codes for CASSEPGQGAGGANVLTF.